This T cell receptor (beta chain) was identified during a study of B cell selection in AIRE deficiency. CDR3 length: 14 residues. Trimming removed 6 bases at V and 1 base at J, with 12 bases between. Regulatory T cells were sorted as CD4+CD25hiCD127low/negative. Study outcomes and limitations: CDR3s were shorter in shared Treg sequences, reflecting few non-templated nucleotide insertions. Patient Tconv cells held roughly a third of Treg sequences shared by healthy donors.

This table comes from immunoSEQ multiplex PCR, and its TCRdb copy is limited to in-frame clones, with some not included. The data hold 12,000 to 15,000 clones, with 85% to 95% observed a single time. Concerning this clone: The target antigen is unknown.

Sequenced sample: Tregs sorted from PBMCs. The TCR comes from a human donor with AIRE deficiency. J is TRBJ1-1 and V is TRBV6-7, with D maybe TRBD1 (5 bases). TRBV6-7 is reported as an ORF; its role is uncertain. CDR3 loop: CASRPQGGNTEAFF. The CDR3 DNA sequence: TGTGCCAGCAGGCCCCAGGGAGGGAACACTGAAGCTTTCTTT.